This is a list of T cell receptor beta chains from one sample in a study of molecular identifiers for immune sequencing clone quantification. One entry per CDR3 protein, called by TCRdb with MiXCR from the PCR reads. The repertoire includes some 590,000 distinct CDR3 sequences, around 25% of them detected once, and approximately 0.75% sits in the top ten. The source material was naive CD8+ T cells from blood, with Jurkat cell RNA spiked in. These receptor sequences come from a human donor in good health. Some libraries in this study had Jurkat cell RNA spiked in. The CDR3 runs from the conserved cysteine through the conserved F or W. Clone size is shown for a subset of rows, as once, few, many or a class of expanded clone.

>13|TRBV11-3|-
CASSLRPSYEQYF
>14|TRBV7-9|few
CASSSRGQVEFLTF
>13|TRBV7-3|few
CASSPPGSTEAFF
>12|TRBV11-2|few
CASSPITSVQYF
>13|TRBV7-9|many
CASRGTPRPEAFF
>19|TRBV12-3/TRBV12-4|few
CASRFLTFGTSGATDTQYF
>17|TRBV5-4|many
CASSLLSGMTSTDTQYF
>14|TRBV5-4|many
CASSLWTGTYEQYF
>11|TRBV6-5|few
CASSDWSEAFF
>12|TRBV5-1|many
CASSLFAGEQFF
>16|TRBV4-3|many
CASSQGGATSTDTQYF
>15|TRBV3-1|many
CASSPEYSSNQPQHF
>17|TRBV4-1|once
CASSLEPGLAGGGEQFF
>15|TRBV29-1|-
CGVEDPQGLGYEQYF